These 5 T cell receptor beta chains originate from one sample sequenced in a study of T cell responses to AZD1222 COVID-19 vaccine. The method was immunoSEQ multiplex PCR; TCRdb's version includes in-frame clones alone and lacks a portion of them. The sample holds approximately 190,000 clones; about nine tenths are singletons and the top ten take 0.95% to 1%. The sequencing here drew on peripheral blood, taken on day 0 of AZD1222 vaccination. These receptors came from an adult in good health.

The V call is TRBV6-5, the J call TRBJ2-7; 8 bases map to TRBD1. With V trimmed by 2 bases and J by 3 bases, 3 bases remained unmatched. The CDR3 totals 14 residues. Per germline, CDR1 MNHEY and CDR2 SVGAGI. CDR3 protein: CASSYADRDYEQYF. In nucleotides, the CDR3 is TGTGCCAGCAGTTACGCGGACAGGGACTACGAGCAGTACTTC.

V is TRBV7-9 and J is TRBJ1-1; 7 bases map to TRBD1. The CDR3 contains 15 residues. The trim removed 4 bases at V and 1 base at J, leaving 6 bases unmatched. CDR1 SEHNR and CDR2 FQNEAQ come from the germline V gene (reference sequence). CDR3 in amino acids: CASSSPDRENTEAFF. The DNA of the CDR3 is TGTGCCAGCAGCTCTCCTGACAGGGAGAACACTGAAGCTTTCTTT.

This clone was seen once. The gene calls are TRBV5-4 and TRBJ2-7; D unresolved. The germline gives CDR1 SGHNT, CDR2 YYREEE (reference sequence). V dropped 1 base and J dropped 3 bases, with 11 bases sitting between them. The CDR3 spans 14 residues. The CDR3 nucleotides read TGTGCCAGCAGCTTGTATTATGGGGACTACGAGCAGTACTTC. Amino acids: CASSLYYGDYEQYF.

This chain links TRBV10-3 with TRBJ2-1; a weak D match, TRBD1 (6 bases). V dropped 6 bases and J dropped 0 bases, with 9 bases sitting between them. Germline values: CDR1 ENHRY, CDR2 SYGVKD. CDR3 length: 14 amino acids. The CDR3 region is CAISGQSSYNEQFF. Here the CDR3 DNA reads TGTGCCATCAGCGGACAGAGCTCCTACAATGAGCAGTTCTTC.

This rearrangement joins TRBV15 to TRBJ2-2; tentative D call: TRBD2 (5 bases). The CDR3 is 13 residues long. Between the trimmed V and J ends, which lost 8 bases and 4 bases, there was a span of 11 bases. From germline, CDR1 is LNHNV and CDR2 YYDKDF (reference sequence). Written as DNA, the CDR3 is TGTGCCACCCGGGGAAAGGGCACCGGGGAGCTGTTTTTT. Protein: CATRGKGTGELFF.